This record concerns one T cell receptor beta chain sequence. Its antigen is undetermined. This record belongs to a study of blood T cells in healthy people across ages. Broader study findings: Diversity figures based on one million T cells were deemed too low. A conclusive naive versus antigen-experienced comparison was prevented by the unsorted PBMCs.

Combining a sample-barcoded 5' primer with a J-beta primer mix, a second PCR ran for about 6 to 11 cycles. Each CDR3 protein gets one entry after TCRdb re-called the 5' RACE reads with MiXCR. Here the sample spans fewer than 700,000 distinct CDR3 sequences, around half being singletons. The junction had 11 bases not matched to a gene; V was cut back by 9 bases and J by 3 bases. Germline assignment: CDR1 SGHTA and CDR2 FQGNSA. The CDR3 spans 14 residues. Source material: blood. The gene calls are TRBV7-2 and TRBJ2-7; the match to TRBD1 covers 7 bases. This TCR was sampled from a man older than 75 in good health. Here the CDR3 DNA reads TGTGCCAGTACTACCCGGGACAGAGTCTACGAGCAGTACTTC. Its translation: CASTTRDRVYEQYF.